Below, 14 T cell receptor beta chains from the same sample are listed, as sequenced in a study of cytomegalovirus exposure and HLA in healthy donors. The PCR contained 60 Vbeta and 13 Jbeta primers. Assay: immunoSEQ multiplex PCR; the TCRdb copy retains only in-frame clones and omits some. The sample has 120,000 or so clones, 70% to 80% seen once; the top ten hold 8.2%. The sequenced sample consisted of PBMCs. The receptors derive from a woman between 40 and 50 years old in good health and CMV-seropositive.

This chain's CDR3 is CSAFVLDTQYF. The DNA for the CDR3 is TGCAGTGCTTTCGTCCTGGATACGCAGTATTTT. This chain uses TRBV20-1 with TRBJ2-3; D remains unclear. CDR3 length equals 11 residues. Germline lookup yields CDR1 DFQATT and CDR2 SNEGSKA (reference sequence). V was trimmed by 5 bases and J by 6 bases, leaving 9 bases between them.

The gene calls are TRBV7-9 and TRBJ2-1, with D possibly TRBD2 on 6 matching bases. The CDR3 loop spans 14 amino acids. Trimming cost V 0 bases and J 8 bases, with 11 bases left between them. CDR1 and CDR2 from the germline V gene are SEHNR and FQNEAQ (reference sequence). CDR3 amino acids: CASSLAGSGDEQFF. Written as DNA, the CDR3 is TGTGCCAGCAGCTTAGCGGGTAGCGGCGATGAGCAGTTCTTC.

The CDR3: CASSRSGGSSYNEQFF. As DNA, the CDR3 is TGTGCCAGCAGCCGTAGCGGGGGGAGCTCCTACAATGAGCAGTTCTTC. The V and J genes are TRBV9 and TRBJ2-1, with TRBD2 matching 10 bases. V shed 4 bases and J 0 bases; nucleotides not matched to a gene: 4. CDR1 is SGDLS, CDR2 YYNGEE, per germline. This CDR3 spans 16 amino acids.

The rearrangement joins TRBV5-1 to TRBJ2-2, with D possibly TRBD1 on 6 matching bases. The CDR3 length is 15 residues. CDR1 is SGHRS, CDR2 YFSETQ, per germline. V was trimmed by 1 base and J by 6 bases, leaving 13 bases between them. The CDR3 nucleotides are TGCGCCAGCAGCTTGAGGGCAGGGGACCCCGGGGAGCTGTTTTTT. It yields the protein CASSLRAGDPGELFF.

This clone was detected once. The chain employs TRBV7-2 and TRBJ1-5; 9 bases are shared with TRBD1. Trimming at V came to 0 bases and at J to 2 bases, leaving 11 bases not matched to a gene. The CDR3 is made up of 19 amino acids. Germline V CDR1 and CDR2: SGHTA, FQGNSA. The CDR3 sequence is CASSLARGQGLWGNQPQHF. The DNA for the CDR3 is TGTGCCAGCAGCTTAGCGCGGGGACAGGGACTGTGGGGCAATCAGCCCCAGCATTTT.

The CDR3 DNA is TGTGCCAGCAGCCCCGGGACAGGGTACACAGATACGCAGTATTTT. Translated, it gives CASSPGTGYTDTQYF. The chain couples TRBV5-4 to TRBJ2-3; 9 bases line up with TRBD1. The V segment lost 4 bases and the J segment 2 bases; nucleotides outside the gene matches: 5. CDR1 and CDR2 from the germline V gene are SGHNT and YYREEE (reference sequence). This CDR3 comprises 15 residues.

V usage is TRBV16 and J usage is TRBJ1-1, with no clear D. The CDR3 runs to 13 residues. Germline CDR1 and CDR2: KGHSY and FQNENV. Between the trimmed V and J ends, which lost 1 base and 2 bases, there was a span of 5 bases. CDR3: CASSQFSNTEAFF. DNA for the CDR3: TGTGCCAGCAGCCAATTTAGCAACACTGAAGCTTTCTTT.

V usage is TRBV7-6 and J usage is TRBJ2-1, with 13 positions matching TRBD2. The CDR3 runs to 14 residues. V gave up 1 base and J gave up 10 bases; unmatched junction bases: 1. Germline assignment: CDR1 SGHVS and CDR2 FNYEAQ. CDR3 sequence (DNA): TGTGCCAGCAGCTTAGGACTAGCGGGGGGCGAGCAGTTCTTC. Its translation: CASSLGLAGGEQFF.

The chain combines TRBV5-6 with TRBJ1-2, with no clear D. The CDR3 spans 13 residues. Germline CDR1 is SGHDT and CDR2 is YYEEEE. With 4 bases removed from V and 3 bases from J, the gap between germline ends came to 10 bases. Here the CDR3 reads CASSTGYYYGYTF. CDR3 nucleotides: TGTGCCAGCAGCACGGGATATTACTATGGCTACACCTTC. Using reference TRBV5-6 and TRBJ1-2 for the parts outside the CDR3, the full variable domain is DAGVTQSPTHLIKTRGQQVTLRCSPKSGHDTVSWYQQALGQGPQFIFQYYEEEERQRGNFPDRFSGHQFPNYSSELNVNALLLGDSALYLCASSTGYYYGYTFGSGTRLTVV.

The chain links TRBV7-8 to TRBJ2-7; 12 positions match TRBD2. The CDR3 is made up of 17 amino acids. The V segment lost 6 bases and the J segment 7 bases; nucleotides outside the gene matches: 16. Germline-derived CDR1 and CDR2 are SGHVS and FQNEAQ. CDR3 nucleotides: TGTGCCAGCAGATCCGGCCCACTAGCGGGGGGTGCTCGAGAGCAGTACTTC. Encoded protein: CASRSGPLAGGAREQYF.

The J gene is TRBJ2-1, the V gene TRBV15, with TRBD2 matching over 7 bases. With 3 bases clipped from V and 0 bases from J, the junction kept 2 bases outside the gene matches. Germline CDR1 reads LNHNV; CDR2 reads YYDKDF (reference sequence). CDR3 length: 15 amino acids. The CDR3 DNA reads TGTGCCACCAGCAGGGGGGGGGTCTCCTACAATGAGCAGTTCTTC. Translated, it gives CATSRGGVSYNEQFF.

The CDR3 bases are TGCGCCAGCAGCCCGGGGACTAGCGGGGGGGCCTACGAGCAGTACTTC. Encoded protein: CASSPGTSGGAYEQYF. V is TRBV5-1 and J is TRBJ2-7; 16 bases fit TRBD2. The V segment lost 4 bases and the J segment 2 bases; nucleotides outside the gene matches: 3. Germline CDR1 is SGHRS and CDR2 is YFSETQ. The CDR3 consists of 16 residues. The complete variable domain, with remaining parts taken from reference TRBV5-1 and TRBJ2-7, reads KAGVTQTPRYLIKTRGQQVTLSCSPISGHRSVSWYQQTPGQGLQFLFEYFSETQRNKGNFPGRFSGRQFSNSRSEMNVSTLELGDSALYLCASSPGTSGGAYEQYFGPGTRLTVT.

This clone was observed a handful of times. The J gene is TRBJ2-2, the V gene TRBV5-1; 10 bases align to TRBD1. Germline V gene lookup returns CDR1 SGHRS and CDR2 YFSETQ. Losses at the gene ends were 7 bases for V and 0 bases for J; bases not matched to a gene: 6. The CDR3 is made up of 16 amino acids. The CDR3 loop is CASSGQGISNTGELFF. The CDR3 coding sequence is TGCGCCAGCTCGGGACAGGGGATTTCGAACACCGGGGAGCTGTTTTTT. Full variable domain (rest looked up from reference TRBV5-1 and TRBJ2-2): KAGVTQTPRYLIKTRGQQVTLSCSPISGHRSVSWYQQTPGQGLQFLFEYFSETQRNKGNFPGRFSGRQFSNSRSEMNVSTLELGDSALYLCASSGQGISNTGELFFGEGSRLTVL.

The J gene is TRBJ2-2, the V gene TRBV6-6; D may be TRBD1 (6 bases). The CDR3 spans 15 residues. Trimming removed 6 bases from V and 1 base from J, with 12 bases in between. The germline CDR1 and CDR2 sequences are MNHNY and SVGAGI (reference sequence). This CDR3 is CASSAQQGNTGELFF. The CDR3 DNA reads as TGTGCCAGCAGCGCTCAACAGGGGAACACCGGGGAGCTGTTTTTT.